This TCR beta chain is drawn from a study of T-cell reconstitution after alpha-beta-depleted transplantation in children. Preparing the TCRbeta library involved the use of unique molecular identifiers. TCRdb processed the PCR reads anew with MiXCR; each CDR3 protein has one entry. Among around 230,000 distinct CDR3 sequences listed, approximately 15% were seen once. This CDR3 region has 14 residues. V lost 2 bases and J lost 2; bases outside the gene matches: 0. The germline CDR1 and CDR2 sequences are SNHLY and FYNNEI. This sample comprised PBMCs, mostly from graft donor cells, obtained 360 days after TCRalphabeta/CD19-depleted stem cell transplant. This sequence joins TRBV2 and TRBJ2-3; 8 positions agree with TRBD1. This receptor was taken from a male patient aged 2-15 years who had a stem cell transplant for acute lymphoblastic leukemia, so the T cells may come from the graft donor. The CDR3 DNA follows: TGTGCCAGCAGTGAACAGGGGGCCACAGATACGCAGTATTTT. Translated: CASSEQGATDTQYF.